The rows below give T cell receptor beta chains drawn from one sample of a study of blood T cell repertoires in COVID-19. The assay was immunoSEQ multiplex PCR, and TCRdb's table has in-frame clones only and misses some. The data contain around 180,000 clones, 75% to 85% of them seen just once; the ten biggest clones take up about a sixth. Source material: PBMCs or T cells enriched from blood (not recorded which). These receptors were collected from a woman aged 50 to 65 with acute COVID-19. Each CDR3 is given with its conserved first and last residue. The D gene is left open where the match is weak. For some rows the clone size is stated as once, few or many, or as a class when expanded; others skip it.

>TRBV20-1|.|TRBJ2-5|.
TGCAGTGCTAGGGAGCGAGAGACCCAGTACTTC
CSARERETQYF
>TRBV5-6|.|TRBJ2-5|.
TGTGCCAGCAGCCGGAGAGGGCGGGAGACCCAGTACTTC
CASSRRGRETQYF
>TRBV28|.|TRBJ1-5|.
TGTGCCAGCAGTCCATACCGGGACAACGATAGCAATCAGCCCCAGCATTTT
CASSPYRDNDSNQPQHF
>TRBV28|.|TRBJ1-6|TRBD1
TGTGCCAGCAAGGGACAGGATAATTCACCCCTCCACTTT
CASKGQDNSPLHF
>TRBV29-1|.|TRBJ2-3|TRBD2
TGCAGCGTTGGGCGGGGAGGACTAGCGGGAGATACGCAGTATTTT
CSVGRGGLAGDTQYF
>TRBV18|.|TRBJ2-5|.
TGTGCCAGCTCCCATGGCAGGGAAGAGACCCAGTACTTC
CASSHGREETQYF
>TRBV7-2|once|TRBJ1-6|.
TGTGCCAGCAGGGAGGGTTCGAGGATTGCTTCACCCCTCCACTTT
CASREGSRIASPLHF
>TRBV3-1/TRBV3-2|.|TRBJ2-3|TRBD2
TGTGCCAGCAGCTACAGGACTAGCGGGGGCCTCACAGATACGCAGTATTTT
CASSYRTSGGLTDTQYF
>TRBV5-8|.|TRBJ1-2|.
TGTGCCAGCAGGGATGGACAGAGCTATGGCTACACCTTC
CASRDGQSYGYTF
>TRBV28|.|TRBJ1-2|.
TGTGCCAGCAGTACCTCCGGGACACCCTATGGCTACACCTTC
CASSTSGTPYGYTF
>TRBV6-5|.|TRBJ1-2|.
TGTGCCAGCACTCTGGGGGGATCCTATGGCTACACCTTC
CASTLGGSYGYTF
>TRBV18|.|TRBJ2-1|TRBD2
TGTGCCAGCTCACCACCGGGACTAGCGGGGGGCAATGAGCAGTTCTTC
CASSPPGLAGGNEQFF
>TRBV19|.|TRBJ2-3|.
TGTGCCAGTAGTAGAATCGGCGGGAACACAGATACGCAGTATTTT
CASSRIGGNTDTQYF
>TRBV28|.|TRBJ1-1|.
TGTGCCAGCAGTTTACTCCCGAATGCAGGGCCGGGAGCTTTCTTT
CASSLLPNAGPGAFF
>TRBV28|.|TRBJ1-1|.
TGTGCCAGCAGTTATAGAGTCCGGAACACTGAAGCTTTCTTT
CASSYRVRNTEAFF
>TRBV9|.|TRBJ2-3|.
TGTGCCAGCAGCGTAGCCCCACTCGCAGATACGCAGTATTTT
CASSVAPLADTQYF
>TRBV4-1|.|TRBJ2-2|.
TGCGCCAGCAGCCAACAGGATTCGAACACCGGGGAGCTGTTTTTT
CASSQQDSNTGELFF